The T cell receptor beta chain described here comes from a study of cytomegalovirus exposure and HLA in healthy donors. Vbeta (60) and Jbeta (13) primers were used in the PCR. TCRdb's copy holds only in-frame clones and misses some; the assay was immunoSEQ multiplex PCR. The sample carries about 160,000 clones, roughly 80% recorded once. The sample holds a few counts of this clone. Per germline, CDR1 SGHDT and CDR2 YYEEEE. With 4 bases clipped from V and 0 bases from J, the junction kept 15 bases outside the gene matches. The length of the CDR3 is 18 residues. This chain connects TRBV5-6 to TRBJ1-1; 7 bases map to TRBD1. The sequence was obtained from a male donor in good health and CMV-seronegative. Sequenced input: PBMCs. In DNA form, the CDR3 reads TGTGCCAGCAGCGAGGACAGGACGCTTAGTGGGATGAACACTGAAGCTTTCTTT. Its protein is CASSEDRTLSGMNTEAFF.